This is a list of T cell receptor beta chains from one sample in a study of CD8+ T cells in alopecia areata. Assay: immunoSEQ multiplex PCR; the TCRdb copy retains only in-frame clones and omits some. The table records about 120,000 clones, around 56% of them present only once. Material: CD4+ T cells sorted from blood, obtained at week 4, from a patient treated with tofacitinib. The receptors originated from a human donor with alopecia areata. The CDR3 runs from the conserved cysteine through the conserved F or W. D genes are given only for firm matches. For some rows the clone size is stated as once, few or many, or as a class when expanded; others skip it.

j_call clone_size v_call d_call cdr3_aa cdr3_nt
TRBJ1-2 many TRBV7-9 . CAIPKSYGYTF TGTGCCATCCCAAAAAGTTATGGCTACACCTTC
TRBJ2-3 . TRBV6-1 TRBD2 CASSDRDYSTDTQYF TGTGCCAGCAGTGACAGGGACTATAGCACAGATACGCAGTATTTT
TRBJ2-1 once TRBV30 TRBD2 CAWSVVGSGRANEQFF TGTGCCTGGAGTGTGGTAGGTAGCGGGAGAGCGAATGAGCAGTTCTTC
TRBJ1-4 . TRBV30 . CAWGRNEKLFF TGTGCCTGGGGACGGAATGAAAAACTGTTTTTT
TRBJ2-2 . TRBV7-6 TRBD1 CASSPGQLNTGELFF TGTGCCAGCAGCCCGGGACAGCTGAACACCGGGGAGCTGTTTTTT
TRBJ1-2 few TRBV29-1 . CSSPARRAEGVYGYTF TGCAGCTCCCCAGCCCGCAGGGCGGAAGGTGTCTATGGCTACACCTTC
TRBJ2-5 . TRBV2 . CASSVLGSDGETQYF TGTGCCAGCAGTGTTTTGGGGTCTGACGGGGAGACCCAGTACTTC
TRBJ1-1 . TRBV29-1 . CSVGGAEGAFF TGCAGCGTTGGAGGGGCCGAGGGAGCTTTCTTT
TRBJ1-1 . TRBV2 . CASSVALNGAFF TGTGCCAGCAGTGTGGCCCTCAACGGGGCTTTCTTT
TRBJ2-3 once TRBV29-1 . CSVTEYTQYF TGCAGCGTTACAGAGTATACGCAGTATTTT
TRBJ2-7 . TRBV11-2 TRBD1 CASSTGGTGTYEQYF TGTGCCAGCAGTACCGGCGGGACAGGAACCTACGAGCAGTACTTC
TRBJ2-7 few TRBV2 . CASSEVFSAYEQYF TGTGCCAGCAGTGAGGTCTTTAGCGCCTACGAGCAGTACTTC
TRBJ2-7 . TRBV10-3 TRBD2 CAISARLAGGAYEQYF TGTGCCATCAGCGCAAGACTAGCGGGAGGTGCCTACGAGCAGTACTTC
TRBJ1-1 few TRBV18 . CASSPPQGGYTEAFF TGTGCCAGCTCACCACCACAGGGAGGGTACACTGAAGCTTTCTTT
TRBJ2-4 . TRBV5-1 . CASSPDMYLAKNIQYF TGCGCCAGCAGCCCTGACATGTATTTGGCCAAAAACATTCAGTACTTC
TRBJ2-6 few TRBV6-6 . CASSGFFSGANVLTF TGTGCCAGCAGCGGATTTTTCTCTGGGGCCAACGTCCTGACTTTC
TRBJ1-3 . TRBV6-5 TRBD1 CASSASGTVLNTIYF TGTGCCAGCAGTGCATCCGGGACAGTGTTAAACACCATATATTTT
TRBJ1-1 . TRBV13 TRBD1 CASSLDDRVSFF TGTGCCAGCAGCCTCGACGACAGGGTTTCTTTCTTT
TRBJ2-1 few TRBV12-5 . CASGLTPDSEQFF TGTGCTAGTGGTTTGACACCTGACTCAGAACAGTTCTTC
TRBJ2-5 few TRBV29-1 . CSVDLWTGETQYF TGCAGCGTTGATTTGTGGACCGGAGAGACCCAGTACTTC
TRBJ1-2 few TRBV5-6 TRBD1 CASSRTGRNYGYTF TGTGCCAGCAGCCGGACAGGAAGGAACTATGGCTACACCTTC
TRBJ2-5 . TRBV5-1 TRBD1 CASSSGQGETQYF TGCGCCAGCAGCTCGGGACAGGGAGAGACCCAGTACTTC
TRBJ1-2 few TRBV7-9 TRBD1 CASSLEGALGYTF TGTGCCAGCAGCTTAGAGGGGGCGCTCGGCTACACCTTC
TRBJ2-7 many TRBV29-1 TRBD2 CSVGRREDPVSEQYF TGCAGCGTTGGGCGGCGGGAGGATCCGGTTTCCGAGCAGTACTTC
TRBJ2-1 . TRBV6-6 . CASRPYLQSPYNEQFF TGTGCCAGCAGACCCTATTTACAGAGTCCCTACAATGAGCAGTTCTTC
TRBJ2-3 . TRBV30 . CAWNRPGKDTQYF TGTGCCTGGAACCGTCCTGGGAAAGATACGCAGTATTTT
TRBJ1-1 . TRBV29-1 . CSVESIGLNTEAFF TGCAGCGTTGAATCTATAGGCTTAAACACTGAAGCTTTCTTT
TRBJ2-6 few TRBV29-1 . CSVDTRGSAGANVLTF TGCAGCGTTGACACCAGGGGTTCGGCTGGGGCCAACGTCCTGACTTTC
TRBJ1-5 . TRBV30 . CAWSVQSDQPQHF TGTGCCTGGAGTGTGCAGTCGGATCAGCCCCAGCATTTT
TRBJ2-7 few TRBV11-1 . CASSRWRLASIYEQYF TGTGCCAGCAGCCGCTGGAGGCTAGCTTCTATCTACGAGCAGTACTTC
TRBJ2-3 . TRBV11-2 . CASSLSRSPTDTQYF TGTGCCAGCAGCTTATCCAGGAGTCCCACAGATACGCAGTATTTT
TRBJ1-5 . TRBV19 . CASSMLPPNQPQHF TGTGCCAGTAGTATGCTCCCCCCCAATCAGCCCCAGCATTTT
TRBJ2-7 . TRBV7-3 TRBD1 CASRFLQGRHEQYF TGTGCCAGCAGGTTTCTACAGGGGCGCCACGAGCAGTACTTC
TRBJ2-2 . TRBV5-6 TRBD1 CASSLPGTGDTGELFF TGTGCCAGCAGCTTGCCAGGGACAGGCGACACCGGGGAGCTGTTTTTT
TRBJ2-1 . TRBV6-6 TRBD2 CASSLGLAGVWQFF TGTGCCAGCAGTTTAGGACTAGCGGGAGTTTGGCAGTTCTTC
TRBJ2-1 . TRBV9 . CASSVATYRGYNEQFF TGTGCCAGCAGCGTAGCGACCTATCGCGGCTACAATGAGCAGTTCTTC
TRBJ2-3 . TRBV7-3 TRBD2 CATSAGGPPDTQYF TGTGCCACCTCTGCGGGGGGGCCGCCAGATACGCAGTATTTT
TRBJ1-4 . TRBV29-1 . CSVTGRGGGTTNEKLFF TGCAGCGTCACAGGCCGAGGTGGGGGGACGACTAATGAAAAACTGTTTTTT
TRBJ2-1 . TRBV30 . CAWRGDGVEQFF TGTGCCTGGAGAGGGGACGGAGTTGAGCAGTTCTTC
TRBJ2-7 . TRBV11-2 TRBD2 CASSLFSGATYEQYF TGTGCCAGCAGCTTATTTAGCGGGGCCACCTACGAGCAGTACTTC
TRBJ2-1 . TRBV29-1 . CSVLEAATGGNEQFF TGCAGCGTCCTAGAGGCGGCGACCGGGGGCAATGAGCAGTTCTTC
TRBJ1-5 many TRBV5-6 . CASSLGGDQPQHF TGTGCCAGCAGCTTGGGGGGCGATCAGCCCCAGCATTTT
TRBJ1-2 few TRBV7-9 . CASLPETGYGYTF TGTGCCAGCCTTCCGGAGACAGGCTATGGCTACACCTTC
TRBJ2-7 few TRBV4-1 TRBD1 CASSQATTGTGDSYEQYF TGCGCCAGCAGCCAAGCAACGACCGGGACAGGGGACTCCTACGAGCAGTACTTC
TRBJ1-1 many TRBV10-3 . CAISAIGYEAFF TGTGCCATCAGTGCGATTGGGTATGAAGCTTTCTTT
TRBJ1-1 . TRBV5-5 . CASSPFNGVRAFF TGTGCCAGCAGCCCATTCAACGGGGTTAGGGCTTTCTTT
TRBJ2-7 . TRBV5-1 . CASSLDYEQYF TGCGCCAGCAGCTTAGACTACGAGCAGTACTTC
TRBJ1-1 . TRBV6-1 TRBD1 CATGQGMNTEAFF TGTGCCACAGGACAGGGGATGAACACTGAAGCTTTCTTT
TRBJ2-1 few TRBV6-6 TRBD2 CATIGTSSYNEQFF TGTGCCACTATAGGGACTAGCTCCTACAATGAGCAGTTCTTC
TRBJ2-1 . TRBV29-1 . CSVDPRTVRVTSYNEQFF TGCAGCGTTGATCCCCGGACAGTTAGGGTGACCTCCTACAATGAGCAGTTCTTC
TRBJ1-2 . TRBV29-1 . CSAGQPTANYGYTF TGCAGCGCAGGACAGCCTACCGCTAACTATGGCTACACCTTC
TRBJ2-7 . TRBV9 . CASPAGSSYEQYF TGTGCCAGCCCCGCGGGCAGCTCCTACGAGCAGTACTTC
TRBJ2-5 . TRBV7-2 . CASSLSGRQETQYF TGTGCCAGCAGCTTATCGGGACGGCAAGAGACCCAGTACTTC
TRBJ1-2 once TRBV29-1 . CSVEGSGGGNYGYTF TGCAGCGTTGAAGGGTCGGGGGGAGGCAACTATGGCTACACCTTC
TRBJ2-7 . TRBV29-1 TRBD1 CSVPGTGAYEQYF TGCAGCGTCCCCGGGACAGGGGCTTACGAGCAGTACTTC
TRBJ2-7 . TRBV29-1 TRBD2 CSVPGTSGSSYEQYF TGCAGCGTTCCAGGGACTAGCGGGAGCTCCTACGAGCAGTACTTC
TRBJ1-5 once TRBV30 TRBD1 CAWSVQGAQPQHF TGTGCCTGGAGTGTACAGGGGGCCCAGCCCCAGCATTTT
TRBJ2-4 . TRBV2 . CASREGLLGAKNIQYF TGTGCCAGCAGGGAGGGACTCCTTGGGGCCAAAAACATTCAGTACTTC
TRBJ2-7 few TRBV29-1 . CSVGPFEGSEYF TGCAGCGTTGGGCCATTTGAAGGATCTGAATACTTC